Listed here are 3 T cell receptor beta chains from one sample, sequenced in a study of Graves' ophthalmopathy and Graves' hyperthyroidism. RNA transcripts were the template, and TCR beta CDR3 regions were amplified from them. The authors performed first-round RT-PCR with HTBI primers and then a second-round multiplex PCR. From the multiplex PCR reads, TCRdb called clonotypes with MiXCR, one entry per CDR3 protein. In the table there are about 400,000 distinct CDR3 sequences, roughly 18% of which are singletons. What was sequenced was peripheral blood. The source is a woman between 18 and 29 years old with Graves' ophthalmopathy.

In nucleotides, the CDR3 is TGTGCCAGCAGTTTAGGGACTAGCGTGATGATCGGGGAGCTGTTTTTT. This gives the protein CASSLGTSVMIGELFF. The chain links TRBV12-3 or TRBV12-4 to TRBJ2-2; 9 nucleotides align to TRBD2. After removal of 1 base from V and 7 bases from J, the junction contained 7 bases not matched to a gene. The CDR3 totals 16 residues.

This clonotype occurred many times. The V and J genes are TRBV11-2 and TRBJ1-1; no clear D. V lost 1 base, J lost 8 bases, and 14 bases lay in between. The CDR3 runs to 14 residues. Per the germline V gene, CDR1 is SGHAT and CDR2 is FQNNGV. CDR3 nucleotides: TGTGCCAGCAGCTTAGTTGGGTTGGCAGCCGAAGCTTTCTTT. Translation gives CASSLVGLAAEAFF.

In this sample, this clonotype turned up many times. The chain couples TRBV19 to TRBJ2-7; 11 bases line up with TRBD1. The V segment lost 6 bases and the J segment 6 bases; nucleotides outside the gene matches: 10. Germline CDR1 reads LNHDA; CDR2 reads SQIVND (reference sequence). There are 15 residues in the CDR3. In DNA form, the CDR3 reads TGTGCCAGTAGCACCGTCGGGACAGGGGGTAGCGAGCAGTACTTC. Translating it yields CASSTVGTGGSEQYF.